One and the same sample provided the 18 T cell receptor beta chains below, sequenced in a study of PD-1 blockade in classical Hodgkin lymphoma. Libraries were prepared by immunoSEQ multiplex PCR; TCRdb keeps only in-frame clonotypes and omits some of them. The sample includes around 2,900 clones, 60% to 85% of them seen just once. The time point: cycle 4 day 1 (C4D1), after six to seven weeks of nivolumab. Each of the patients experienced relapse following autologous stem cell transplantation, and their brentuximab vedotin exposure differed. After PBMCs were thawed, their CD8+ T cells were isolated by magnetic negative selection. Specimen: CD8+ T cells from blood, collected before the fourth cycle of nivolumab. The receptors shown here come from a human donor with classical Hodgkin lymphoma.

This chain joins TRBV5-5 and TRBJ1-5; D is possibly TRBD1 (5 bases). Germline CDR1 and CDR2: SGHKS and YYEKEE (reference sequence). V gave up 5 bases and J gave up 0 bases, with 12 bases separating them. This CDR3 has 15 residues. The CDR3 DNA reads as TGTGCCAGCAGTCAGGGAAGCAATAGCAATCAGCCCCAGCATTTT. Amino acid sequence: CASSQGSNSNQPQHF.

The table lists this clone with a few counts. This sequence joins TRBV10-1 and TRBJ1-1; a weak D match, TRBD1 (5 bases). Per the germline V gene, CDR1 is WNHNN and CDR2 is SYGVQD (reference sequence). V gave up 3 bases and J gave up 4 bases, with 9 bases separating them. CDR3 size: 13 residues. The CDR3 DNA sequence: TGCGCCAGCAGTGAAAAGACAGTCACTGAAGCTTTCTTT. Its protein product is CASSEKTVTEAFF.

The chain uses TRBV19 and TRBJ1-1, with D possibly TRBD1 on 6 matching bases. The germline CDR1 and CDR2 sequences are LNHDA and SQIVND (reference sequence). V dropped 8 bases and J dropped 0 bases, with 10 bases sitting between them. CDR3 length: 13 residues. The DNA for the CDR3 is TGTGCCAGTGCAGGGGCACTGAACACTGAAGCTTTCTTT. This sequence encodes CASAGALNTEAFF.

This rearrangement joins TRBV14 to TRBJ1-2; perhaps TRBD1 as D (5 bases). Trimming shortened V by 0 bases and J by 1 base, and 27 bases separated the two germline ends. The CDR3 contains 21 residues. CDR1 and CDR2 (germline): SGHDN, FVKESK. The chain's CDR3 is CASSQDHIGKTELKVNYGYTF. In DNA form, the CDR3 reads TGTGCCAGCAGCCAAGATCATATTGGGAAGACAGAATTAAAAGTTAACTATGGCTACACCTTC.

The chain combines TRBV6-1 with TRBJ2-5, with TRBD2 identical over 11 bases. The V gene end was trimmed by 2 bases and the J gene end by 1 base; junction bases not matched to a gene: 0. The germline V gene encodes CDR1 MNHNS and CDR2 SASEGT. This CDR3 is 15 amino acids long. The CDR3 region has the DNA TGTGCCAGCAGTGAACTAGCGGGGGGCCAAGAGACCCAGTACTTC. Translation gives CASSELAGGQETQYF.

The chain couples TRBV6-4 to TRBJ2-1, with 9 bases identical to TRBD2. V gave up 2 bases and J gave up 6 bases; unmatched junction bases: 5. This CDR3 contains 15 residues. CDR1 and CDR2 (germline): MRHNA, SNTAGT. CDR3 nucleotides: TGTGCCAGCAGTGACAGCGGGGGGCAAGCCAATGAGCAGTTCTTC. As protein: CASSDSGGQANEQFF.

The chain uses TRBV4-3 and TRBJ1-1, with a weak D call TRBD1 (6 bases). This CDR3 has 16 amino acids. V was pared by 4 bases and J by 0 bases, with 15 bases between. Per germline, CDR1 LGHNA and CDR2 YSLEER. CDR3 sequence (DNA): TGCGCCAGCAGCCCGTACAGAGGGGGGGTGAACACTGAAGCTTTCTTT. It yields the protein CASSPYRGGVNTEAFF.

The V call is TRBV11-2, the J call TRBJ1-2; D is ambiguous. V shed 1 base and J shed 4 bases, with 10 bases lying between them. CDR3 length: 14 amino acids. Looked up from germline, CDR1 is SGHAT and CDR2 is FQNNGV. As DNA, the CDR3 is TGTGCCAGCAGCTTAGCTAAGGGTCCCTATGGCTACACCTTC. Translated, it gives CASSLAKGPYGYTF.

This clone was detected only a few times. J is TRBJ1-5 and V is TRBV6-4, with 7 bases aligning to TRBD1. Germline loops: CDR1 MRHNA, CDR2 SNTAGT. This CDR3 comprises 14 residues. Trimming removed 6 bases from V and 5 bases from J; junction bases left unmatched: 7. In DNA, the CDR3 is TGTGCCAGCAGCTACGACAGGGAGGATCAGCCCCAGCATTTT. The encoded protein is CASSYDREDQPQHF.

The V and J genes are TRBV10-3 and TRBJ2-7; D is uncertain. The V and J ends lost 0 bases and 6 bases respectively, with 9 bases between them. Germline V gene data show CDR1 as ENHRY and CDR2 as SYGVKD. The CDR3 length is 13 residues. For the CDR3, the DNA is TGTGCCATCAGTGAGTCCGTGGTAGGCGAGCAGTACTTC. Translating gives CAISESVVGEQYF.

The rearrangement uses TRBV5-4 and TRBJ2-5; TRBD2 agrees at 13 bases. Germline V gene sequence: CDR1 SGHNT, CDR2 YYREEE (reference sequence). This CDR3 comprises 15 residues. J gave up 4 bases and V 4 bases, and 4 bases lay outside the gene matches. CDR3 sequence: CASSPGLAGVETQYF. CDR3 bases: TGTGCCAGCAGCCCCGGACTAGCGGGGGTAGAGACCCAGTACTTC.

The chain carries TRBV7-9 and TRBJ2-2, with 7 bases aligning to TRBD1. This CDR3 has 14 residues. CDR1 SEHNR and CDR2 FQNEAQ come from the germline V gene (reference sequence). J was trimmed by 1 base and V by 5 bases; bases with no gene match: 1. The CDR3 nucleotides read TGTGCCAGCAGCAGGACAGGGAACACCGGGGAGCTGTTTTTT. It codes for CASSRTGNTGELFF.

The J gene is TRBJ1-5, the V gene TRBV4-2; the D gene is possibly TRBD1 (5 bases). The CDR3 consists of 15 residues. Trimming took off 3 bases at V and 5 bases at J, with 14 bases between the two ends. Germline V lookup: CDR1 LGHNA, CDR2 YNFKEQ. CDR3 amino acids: CASSQGEGRDQPQHF. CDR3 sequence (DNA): TGTGCCAGCAGCCAGGGGGAGGGGAGGGATCAGCCCCAGCATTTT.

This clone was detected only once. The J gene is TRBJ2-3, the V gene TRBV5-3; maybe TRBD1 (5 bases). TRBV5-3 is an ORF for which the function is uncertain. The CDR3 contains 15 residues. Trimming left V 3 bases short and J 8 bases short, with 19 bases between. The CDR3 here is CARSYINYQGSTQYF. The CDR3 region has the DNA TGTGCCAGAAGCTACATCAATTATCAGGGATCTACGCAGTATTTT.

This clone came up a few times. DNA of the CDR3: TGTGCCAGCAGCACCCAGCGGGGCTACAATGAGCAGTTCTTC. It yields the protein CASSTQRGYNEQFF. V usage is TRBV7-9 and J usage is TRBJ2-1; 7 bases fit TRBD2. Looked up from germline, CDR1 is SEHNR and CDR2 is FQNEAQ (reference sequence). V gave up 5 bases and J gave up 3 bases; unmatched junction bases: 4. The CDR3 spans 14 residues. The entire variable domain, with the rest obtained from reference TRBV7-9 and TRBJ2-1, is as follows: DTGVSQNPRHKITKRGQNVTFRCDPISEHNRLYWYRQTLGQGPEFLTYFQNEAQLEKSRLLSDRFSAERPKGSFSTLEIQRTEQGDSAMYLCASSTQRGYNEQFFGPGTRLTVL.

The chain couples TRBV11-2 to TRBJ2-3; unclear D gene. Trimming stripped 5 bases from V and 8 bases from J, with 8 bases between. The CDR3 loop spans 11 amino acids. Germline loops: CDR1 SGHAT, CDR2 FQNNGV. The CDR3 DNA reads TGTGCCAGCAGCCACGGGCTTACGCAGTATTTT. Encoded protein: CASSHGLTQYF.

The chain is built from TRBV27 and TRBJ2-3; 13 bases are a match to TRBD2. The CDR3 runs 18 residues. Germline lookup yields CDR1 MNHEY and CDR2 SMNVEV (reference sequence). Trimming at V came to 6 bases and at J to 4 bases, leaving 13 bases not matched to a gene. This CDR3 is CASSNLLTSGGSPDTQYF. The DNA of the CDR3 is TGTGCCAGCAGCAACCTCCTGACTAGCGGGGGGTCCCCAGATACGCAGTATTTT.

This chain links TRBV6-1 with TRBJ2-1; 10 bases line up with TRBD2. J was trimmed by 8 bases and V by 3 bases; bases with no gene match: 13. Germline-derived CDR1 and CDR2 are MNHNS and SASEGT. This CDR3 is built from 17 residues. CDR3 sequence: CASSDGLAGAVVDEQFF. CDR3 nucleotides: TGTGCCAGCAGTGACGGGCTAGCGGGAGCCGTGGTTGATGAGCAGTTCTTC.